The entry that follows covers one T cell receptor (beta chain) sequence. Antigen specificity is unknown. These data originate in a study of shared clonotypes between healthy human individuals. Overall study context: A donor's plate count was three for CD4 naive and three for CD4 memory; CD8 naive had two and CD8 memory one.

CD8 cells regarded as naive lacked CD45RO, were positively chosen for CCR7, and omitted terminally differentiated effector memory CD45RA+ cells. Data came from immunoSEQ multiplex PCR; TCRdb stores just in-frame clones and leaves some out. Of around 1.9 million clones listed, roughly 91% are singletons. V was shortened by 0 bases and J by 0 bases, with 8 bases between the two germline ends. This CDR3 comprises 15 residues. Germline V gives CDR1 LGHNA, CDR2 YSLEER. Broader study findings: Lower generation probabilities were found for non-shared clonotypes than for those shared by all four donors. Rarefaction gave evidence that sorted-subset sequencing remained incomplete despite large depth. Four donors held approximately 4.5% of naive CD4 clonotypes in common.

The chain joins TRBV4-3 to TRBJ1-1, with D possibly matching TRBD1 (6 bases). Material for sequencing was naive CD8+ T cells from PBMCs. This TCR derives from a man between 18 and 29 years old in good health. Some clones in this sample may be carry-over from other donors' samples. CDR3 amino acids: CASSQEDSMNTEAFF. CDR3 nucleotides: TGCGCCAGCAGCCAAGAGGACAGCATGAACACTGAAGCTTTCTTT.